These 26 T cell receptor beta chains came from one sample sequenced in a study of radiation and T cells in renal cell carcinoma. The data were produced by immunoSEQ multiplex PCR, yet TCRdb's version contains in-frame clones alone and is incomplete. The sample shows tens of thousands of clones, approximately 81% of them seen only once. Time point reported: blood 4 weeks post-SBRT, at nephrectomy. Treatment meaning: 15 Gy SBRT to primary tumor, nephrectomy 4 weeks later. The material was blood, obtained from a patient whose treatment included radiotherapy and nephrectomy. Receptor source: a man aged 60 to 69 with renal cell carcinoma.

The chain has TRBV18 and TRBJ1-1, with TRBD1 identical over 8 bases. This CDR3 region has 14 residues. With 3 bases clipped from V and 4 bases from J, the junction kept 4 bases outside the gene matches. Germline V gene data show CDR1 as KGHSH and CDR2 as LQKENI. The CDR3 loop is CASSPRTGITEAFF. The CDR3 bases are TGTGCCAGCTCACCTAGGACAGGGATCACTGAAGCTTTCTTT.

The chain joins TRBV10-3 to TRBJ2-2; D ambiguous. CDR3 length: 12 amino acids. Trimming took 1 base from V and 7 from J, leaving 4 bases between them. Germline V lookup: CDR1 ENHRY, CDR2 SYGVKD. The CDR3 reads CAISEWGGELFF. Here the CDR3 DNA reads TGTGCCATCAGTGAGTGGGGCGGGGAGCTGTTTTTT.

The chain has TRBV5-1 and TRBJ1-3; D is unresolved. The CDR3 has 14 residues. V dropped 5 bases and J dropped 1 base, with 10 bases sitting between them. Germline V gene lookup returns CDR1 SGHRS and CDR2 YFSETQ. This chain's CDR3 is CASSTSQSGNTIYF. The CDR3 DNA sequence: TGCGCCAGCAGTACATCGCAGTCTGGAAACACCATATATTTT. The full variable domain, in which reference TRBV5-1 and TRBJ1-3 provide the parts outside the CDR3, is KAGVTQTPRYLIKTRGQQVTLSCSPISGHRSVSWYQQTPGQGLQFLFEYFSETQRNKGNFPGRFSGRQFSNSRSEMNVSTLELGDSALYLCASSTSQSGNTIYFGEGSWLTVV.

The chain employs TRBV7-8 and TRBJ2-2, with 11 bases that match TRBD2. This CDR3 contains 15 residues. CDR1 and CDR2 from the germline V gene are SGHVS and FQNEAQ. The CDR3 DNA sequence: TGTGCGAGCCAAATGGTAGCGGGAGGGGCCGGGGAGCTGTTTTTT. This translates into CASQMVAGGAGELFF.

CDR3: CASSSLLAGDTTQYF. The CDR3 DNA reads TGTGCCAGCAGCTCTTTACTAGCGGGTGATACTACGCAGTATTTT. V gene TRBV7-9 combines with J gene TRBJ2-3, with TRBD2 identical over 9 bases. Looked up from germline, CDR1 is SEHNR and CDR2 is FQNEAQ (reference sequence). The CDR3 has 15 amino acids. Unmatched junction bases numbered 10, after V lost 4 bases and J lost 8 bases.

The CDR3 DNA reads as TGCAGCGCCTCTTATCGGGTTTTCAACACTGAAGCTTTCTTT. It translates to CSASYRVFNTEAFF. V and J are TRBV29-1 and TRBJ1-1; no clear D. The CDR3 is 14 residues long. The V end lost 7 bases, the J end lost 2 bases, and 17 bases lay between the germline ends. Germline V gives CDR1 SQVTM, CDR2 ANQGSEA.

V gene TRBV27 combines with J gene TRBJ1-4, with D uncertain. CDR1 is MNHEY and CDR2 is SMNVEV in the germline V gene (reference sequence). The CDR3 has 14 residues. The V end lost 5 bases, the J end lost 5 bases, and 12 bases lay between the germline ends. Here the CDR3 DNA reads TGTGCCAGCAGTCCAAGGAAAGAAAATGAAAAACTGTTTTTT. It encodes CASSPRKENEKLFF.

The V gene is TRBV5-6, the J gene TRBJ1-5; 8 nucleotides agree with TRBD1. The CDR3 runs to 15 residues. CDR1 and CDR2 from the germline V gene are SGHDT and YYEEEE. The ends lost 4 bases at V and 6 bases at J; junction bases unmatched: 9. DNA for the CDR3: TGTGCCAGCAGCCCCGGGACAGGCACAGGTCAGCCCCAGCATTTT. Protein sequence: CASSPGTGTGQPQHF.

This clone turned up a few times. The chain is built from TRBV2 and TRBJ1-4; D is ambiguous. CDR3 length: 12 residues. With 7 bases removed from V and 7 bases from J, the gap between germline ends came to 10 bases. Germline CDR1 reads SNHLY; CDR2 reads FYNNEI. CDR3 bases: TGTGCCAGCACAATTGAAGGTGAAAAACTGTTTTTT. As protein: CASTIEGEKLFF.

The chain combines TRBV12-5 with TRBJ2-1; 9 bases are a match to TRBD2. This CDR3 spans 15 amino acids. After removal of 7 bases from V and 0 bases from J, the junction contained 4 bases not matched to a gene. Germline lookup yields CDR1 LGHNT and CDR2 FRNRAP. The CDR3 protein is CASEGAGGSYNEQFF. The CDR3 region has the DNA TGTGCTAGTGAGGGAGCGGGAGGCTCCTACAATGAGCAGTTCTTC.

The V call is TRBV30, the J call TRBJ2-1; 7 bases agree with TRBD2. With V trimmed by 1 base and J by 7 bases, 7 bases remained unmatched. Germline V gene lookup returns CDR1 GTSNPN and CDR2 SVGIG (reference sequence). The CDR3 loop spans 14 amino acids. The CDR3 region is CAWSGLAVWNEQFF. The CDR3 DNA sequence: TGTGCCTGGAGTGGGCTAGCGGTGTGGAATGAGCAGTTCTTC.

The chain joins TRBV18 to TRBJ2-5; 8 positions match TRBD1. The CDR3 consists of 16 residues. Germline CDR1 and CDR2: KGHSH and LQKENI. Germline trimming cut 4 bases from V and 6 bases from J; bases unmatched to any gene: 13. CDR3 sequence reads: CASSQAGQGSWKTQYF. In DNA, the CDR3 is TGTGCCAGCTCACAGGCAGGACAGGGAAGCTGGAAGACCCAGTACTTC. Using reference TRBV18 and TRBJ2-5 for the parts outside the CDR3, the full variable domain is NAGVMQNPRHLVRRRGQEARLRCSPMKGHSHVYWYRQLPEEGLKFMVYLQKENIIDESGMPKERFSAEFPKEGPSILRIQQVVRGDSAAYFCASSQAGQGSWKTQYFGPGTRLLVL.

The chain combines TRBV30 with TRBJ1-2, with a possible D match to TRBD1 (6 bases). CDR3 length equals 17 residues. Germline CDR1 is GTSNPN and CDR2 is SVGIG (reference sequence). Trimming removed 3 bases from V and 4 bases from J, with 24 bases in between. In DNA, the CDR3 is TGTGCCTGGAGGGACTACGCCACCGACCTAGGGGGCTATGGCTACACCTTC. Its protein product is CAWRDYATDLGGYGYTF.

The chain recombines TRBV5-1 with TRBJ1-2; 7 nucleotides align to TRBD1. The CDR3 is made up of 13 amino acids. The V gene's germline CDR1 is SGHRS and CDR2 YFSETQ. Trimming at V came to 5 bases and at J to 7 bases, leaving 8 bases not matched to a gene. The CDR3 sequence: CASRAPAGGGYTF. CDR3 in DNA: TGCGCCAGCAGGGCGCCCGCAGGGGGTGGCTACACCTTC. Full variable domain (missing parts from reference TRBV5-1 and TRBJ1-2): KAGVTQTPRYLIKTRGQQVTLSCSPISGHRSVSWYQQTPGQGLQFLFEYFSETQRNKGNFPGRFSGRQFSNSRSEMNVSTLELGDSALYLCASRAPAGGGYTFGSGTRLTVV.

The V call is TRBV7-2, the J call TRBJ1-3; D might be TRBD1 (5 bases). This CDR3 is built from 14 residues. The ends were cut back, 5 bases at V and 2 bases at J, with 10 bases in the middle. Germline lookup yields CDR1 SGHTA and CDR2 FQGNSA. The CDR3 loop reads CASSEGSPGNTIYF. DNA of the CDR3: TGTGCCAGCAGCGAGGGGTCCCCTGGAAACACCATATATTTT.

DNA of the CDR3: TGCGCCAGCAGACCCGGGACAGGGGGCTACACCTTC. Translating gives CASRPGTGGYTF. This chain connects TRBV10-2 to TRBJ1-2; 9 bases line up with TRBD1. CDR3 length equals 12 residues. Germline V gene sequence: CDR1 WSHSY, CDR2 SAAADI. Trimming cost V 6 bases and J 8 bases; bases outside gene matches: 4.

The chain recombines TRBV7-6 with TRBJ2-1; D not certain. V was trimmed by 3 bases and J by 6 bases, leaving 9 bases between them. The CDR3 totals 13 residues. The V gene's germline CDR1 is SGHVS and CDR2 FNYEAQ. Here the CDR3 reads CASSLRRGNEQFF. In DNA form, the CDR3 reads TGTGCCAGCAGCTTGAGGAGAGGCAATGAGCAGTTCTTC.

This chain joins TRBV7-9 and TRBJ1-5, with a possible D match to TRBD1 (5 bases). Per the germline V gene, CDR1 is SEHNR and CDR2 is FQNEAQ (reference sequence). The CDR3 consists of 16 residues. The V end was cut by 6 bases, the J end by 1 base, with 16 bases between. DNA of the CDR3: TGTGCCAGCAGTATTTCTGGGGGAAGAAGCAATCAGCCCCAGCATTTT. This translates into CASSISGGRSNQPQHF. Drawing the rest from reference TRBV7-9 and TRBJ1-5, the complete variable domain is DTGVSQNPRHKITKRGQNVTFRCDPISEHNRLYWYRQTLGQGPEFLTYFQNEAQLEKSRLLSDRFSAERPKGSFSTLEIQRTEQGDSAMYLCASSISGGRSNQPQHFGDGTRLSIL.

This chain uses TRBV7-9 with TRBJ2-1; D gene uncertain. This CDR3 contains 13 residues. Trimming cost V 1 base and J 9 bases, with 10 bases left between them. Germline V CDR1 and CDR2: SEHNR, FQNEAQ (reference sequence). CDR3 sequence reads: CASSLGPLLEQFF. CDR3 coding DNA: TGTGCCAGCAGCTTAGGTCCTCTCCTTGAGCAGTTCTTC.

For the CDR3, the DNA is TGTGCCAGCTCACCATACGGACAGGGAAGGGGGCAAGAGACCCAGTACTTC. Its protein is CASSPYGQGRGQETQYF. V usage is TRBV18 and J usage is TRBJ2-5, with 8 positions matching TRBD1. CDR3 length: 17 residues. Germline V gene sequence: CDR1 KGHSH, CDR2 LQKENI. V was pared by 2 bases and J by 2 bases, with 10 bases of the junction left unmatched.

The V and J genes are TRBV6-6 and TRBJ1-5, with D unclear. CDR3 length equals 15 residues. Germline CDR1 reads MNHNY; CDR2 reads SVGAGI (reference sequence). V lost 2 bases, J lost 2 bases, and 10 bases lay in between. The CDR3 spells CASSYTKKGNQPQHF. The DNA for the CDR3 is TGTGCCAGCAGTTACACCAAAAAGGGCAATCAGCCCCAGCATTTT.

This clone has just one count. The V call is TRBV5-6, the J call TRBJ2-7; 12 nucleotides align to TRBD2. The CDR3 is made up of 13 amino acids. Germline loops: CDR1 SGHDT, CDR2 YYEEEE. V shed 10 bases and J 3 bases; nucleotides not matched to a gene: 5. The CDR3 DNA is TGTGCCGGGGGGACTAGCGGGTACTACGAGCAGTACTTC. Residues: CAGGTSGYYEQYF. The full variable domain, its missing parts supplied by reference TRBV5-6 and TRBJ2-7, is DAGVTQSPTHLIKTRGQQVTLRCSPKSGHDTVSWYQQALGQGPQFIFQYYEEEERQRGNFPDRFSGHQFPNYSSELNVNALLLGDSALYLCAGGTSGYYEQYFGPGTRLTVT.

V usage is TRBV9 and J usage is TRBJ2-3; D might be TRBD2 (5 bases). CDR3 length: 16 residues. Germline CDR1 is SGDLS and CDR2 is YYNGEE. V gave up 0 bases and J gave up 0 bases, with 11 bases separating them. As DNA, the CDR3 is TGTGCCAGCAGCGTAGGAACTAGTCGTAGCACAGATACGCAGTATTTT. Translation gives CASSVGTSRSTDTQYF.

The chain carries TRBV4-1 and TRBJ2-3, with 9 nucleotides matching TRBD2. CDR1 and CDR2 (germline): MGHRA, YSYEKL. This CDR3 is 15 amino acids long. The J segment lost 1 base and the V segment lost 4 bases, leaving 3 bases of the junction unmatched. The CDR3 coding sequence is TGCGCCAGCAGCCGTAGCGGGAGTGGCACAGATACGCAGTATTTT. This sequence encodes CASSRSGSGTDTQYF.

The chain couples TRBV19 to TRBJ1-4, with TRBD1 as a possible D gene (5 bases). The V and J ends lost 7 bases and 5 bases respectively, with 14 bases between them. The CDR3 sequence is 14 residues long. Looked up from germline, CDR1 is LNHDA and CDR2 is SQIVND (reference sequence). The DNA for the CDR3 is TGTGCCAGTAACCCGACAGCCAAGAATGAAAAACTGTTTTTT. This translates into CASNPTAKNEKLFF.

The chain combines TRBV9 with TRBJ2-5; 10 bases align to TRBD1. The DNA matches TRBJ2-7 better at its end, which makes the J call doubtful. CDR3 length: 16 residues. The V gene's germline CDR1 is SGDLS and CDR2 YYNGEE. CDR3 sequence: CASSPDPGQGMFEQYF. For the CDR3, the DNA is TGTGCCAGCAGCCCCGACCCGGGACAGGGGATGTTCGAGCAGTACTTC.